Below are 5 T cell receptor beta chains sequenced from a single sample in a study of radiotherapy plus CTLA-4 blockade in lung cancer. Only in-frame clones appear in the TCRdb table, and some are missing; sequencing was by immunoSEQ multiplex PCR. This sample has 20,000 or so clones; roughly 83% occur once, and the top ten carry about a quarter. The sample consisted of peripheral blood, taken from a patient treated with radiotherapy plus ipilimumab. The origin of the receptors is a human donor with non-small cell lung cancer whose response to radiotherapy plus ipilimumab could not be evaluated.

J is TRBJ1-1 and V is TRBV11-2, with D unclear. This CDR3 has 12 amino acids. Trimming took off 5 bases at V and 3 bases at J, with 7 bases between the two ends. In germline, CDR1 is SGHAT, CDR2 FQNNGV. CDR3 DNA sequence: TGTGCCAGCAGCACGCGGTACACTGAAGCTTTCTTT. Its protein product is CASSTRYTEAFF.

CDR3 region: CASSPRLAPYEQYF. The CDR3 nucleotides are TGTGCCAGCAGCCCCCGACTAGCGCCCTACGAGCAGTACTTC. The chain combines TRBV9 with TRBJ2-7, with 8 bases lining up with TRBD2. Germline V gives CDR1 SGDLS, CDR2 YYNGEE. The V gene end was trimmed by 4 bases and the J gene end by 2 bases; junction bases not matched to a gene: 5. The CDR3 is 14 amino acids.

The rearrangement links TRBV7-9 to TRBJ2-3; D remains ambiguous. Germline CDR1 and CDR2: SEHNR and FQNEAQ (reference sequence). Trimming removed 7 bases from V and 3 bases from J, with 5 bases in between. CDR3 length equals 11 residues. CDR3 in DNA: TGTGCCAGCACTTATACAGATACGCAGTATTTT. It is translated as CASTYTDTQYF.

The CDR3 spells CASSESWNLPGNEQFF. The CDR3 DNA follows: TGTGCCAGCAGTGAATCCTGGAACCTCCCGGGCAATGAGCAGTTCTTC. The chain joins TRBV6-1 to TRBJ2-1; D is undetermined. Looked up from germline, CDR1 is MNHNS and CDR2 is SASEGT. The CDR3 totals 16 residues. Trimming removed 2 bases from V and 6 bases from J, with 17 bases in between.

The rearrangement uses TRBV21-1 and TRBJ2-2; TRBD2 was called by the table and not checked on the DNA. TRBV21-1 is a pseudogene locus. The CDR3 is 18 residues long. The CDR3 sequence: CASSKRSGGASDTGELFF. CDR3 DNA sequence: TGTGCCAGCAGCAAAAGGAGCGGGGGGGCGTCGGACACCGGGGAGCTGTTTTTT.